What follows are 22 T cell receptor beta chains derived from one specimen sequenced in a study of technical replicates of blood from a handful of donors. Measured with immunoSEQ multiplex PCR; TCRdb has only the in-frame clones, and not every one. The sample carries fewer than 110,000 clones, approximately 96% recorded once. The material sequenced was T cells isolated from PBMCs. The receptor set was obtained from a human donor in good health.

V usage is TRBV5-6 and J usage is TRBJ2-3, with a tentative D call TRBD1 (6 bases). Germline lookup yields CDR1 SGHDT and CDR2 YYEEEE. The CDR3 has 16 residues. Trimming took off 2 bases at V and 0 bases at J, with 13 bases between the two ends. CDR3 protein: CASSFVWGQSTDTQYF. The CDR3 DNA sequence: TGTGCCAGCAGCTTTGTTTGGGGGCAAAGCACAGATACGCAGTATTTT.

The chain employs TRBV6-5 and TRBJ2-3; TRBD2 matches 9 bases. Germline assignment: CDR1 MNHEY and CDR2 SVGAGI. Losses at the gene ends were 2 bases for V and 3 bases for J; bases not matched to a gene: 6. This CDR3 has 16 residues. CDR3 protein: CASSYGSGSYTDTQYF. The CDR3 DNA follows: TGTGCCAGCAGTTACGGTAGCGGGAGTTATACAGATACGCAGTATTTT.

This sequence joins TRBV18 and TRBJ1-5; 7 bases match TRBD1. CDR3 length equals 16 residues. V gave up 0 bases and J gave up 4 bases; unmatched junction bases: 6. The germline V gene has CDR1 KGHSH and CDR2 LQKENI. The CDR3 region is CASSPPGDRENQPQHF. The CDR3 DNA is TGTGCCAGCTCACCACCGGGAGACAGGGAGAATCAGCCCCAGCATTTT.

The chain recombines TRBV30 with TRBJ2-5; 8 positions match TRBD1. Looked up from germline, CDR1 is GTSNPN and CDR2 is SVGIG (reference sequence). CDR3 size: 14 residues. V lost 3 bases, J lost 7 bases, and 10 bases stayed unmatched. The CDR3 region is CAWRMTGAFVTQYF. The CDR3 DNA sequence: TGTGCCTGGAGAATGACAGGGGCCTTTGTGACCCAGTACTTC.

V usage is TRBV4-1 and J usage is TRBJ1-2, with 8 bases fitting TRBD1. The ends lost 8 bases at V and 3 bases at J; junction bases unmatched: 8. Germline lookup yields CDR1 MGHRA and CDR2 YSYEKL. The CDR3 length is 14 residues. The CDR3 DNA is TGCGCCAGCTTCGGACAGGGCTCCGACTATGGCTACACCTTC. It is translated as CASFGQGSDYGYTF.

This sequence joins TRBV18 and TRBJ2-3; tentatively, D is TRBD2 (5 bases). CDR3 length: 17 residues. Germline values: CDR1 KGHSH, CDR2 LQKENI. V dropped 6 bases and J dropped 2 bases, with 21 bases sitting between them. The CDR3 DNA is TGTGCCAGCTCTCCCACCTCTGGGCTAGCTGTCACAGATACGCAGTATTTT. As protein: CASSPTSGLAVTDTQYF. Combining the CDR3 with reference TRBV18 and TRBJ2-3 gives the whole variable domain NAGVMQNPRHLVRRRGQEARLRCSPMKGHSHVYWYRQLPEEGLKFMVYLQKENIIDESGMPKERFSAEFPKEGPSILRIQQVVRGDSAAYFCASSPTSGLAVTDTQYFGPGTRLTVL.

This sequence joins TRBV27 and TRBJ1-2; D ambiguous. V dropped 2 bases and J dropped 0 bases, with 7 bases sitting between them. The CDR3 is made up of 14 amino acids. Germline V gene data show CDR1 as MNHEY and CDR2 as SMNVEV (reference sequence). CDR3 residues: CASSLNPANYGYTF. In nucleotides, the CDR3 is TGTGCCAGCAGTTTAAACCCGGCTAACTATGGCTACACCTTC.

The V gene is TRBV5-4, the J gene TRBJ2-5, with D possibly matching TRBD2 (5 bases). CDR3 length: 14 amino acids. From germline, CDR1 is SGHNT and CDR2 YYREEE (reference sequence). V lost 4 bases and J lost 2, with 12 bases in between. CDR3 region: CASSALASQETQYF. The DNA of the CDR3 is TGTGCCAGCAGCGCCTTAGCGAGTCAAGAGACCCAGTACTTC.

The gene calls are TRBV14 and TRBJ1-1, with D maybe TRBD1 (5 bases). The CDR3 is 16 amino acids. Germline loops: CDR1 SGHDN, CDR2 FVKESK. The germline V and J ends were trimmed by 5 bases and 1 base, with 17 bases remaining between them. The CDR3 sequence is CASSEGTSRGNTEAFF. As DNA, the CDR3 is TGTGCCAGCAGCGAGGGGACTTCCCGGGGGAACACTGAAGCTTTCTTT.

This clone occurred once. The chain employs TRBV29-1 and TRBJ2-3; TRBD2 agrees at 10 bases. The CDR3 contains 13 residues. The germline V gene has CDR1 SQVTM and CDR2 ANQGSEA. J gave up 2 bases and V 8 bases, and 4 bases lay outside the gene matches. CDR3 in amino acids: CSTSGENTDTQYF. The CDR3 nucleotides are TGCAGCACTAGCGGGGAGAACACAGATACGCAGTATTTT.

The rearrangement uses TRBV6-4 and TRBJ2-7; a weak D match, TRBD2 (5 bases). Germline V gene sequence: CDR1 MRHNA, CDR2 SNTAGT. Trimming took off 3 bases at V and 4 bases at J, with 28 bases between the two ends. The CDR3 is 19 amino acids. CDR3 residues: CASSDPGWKRTGKWYEQYF. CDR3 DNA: TGTGCCAGCAGTGATCCCGGGTGGAAGCGTACCGGGAAGTGGTACGAGCAGTACTTC.

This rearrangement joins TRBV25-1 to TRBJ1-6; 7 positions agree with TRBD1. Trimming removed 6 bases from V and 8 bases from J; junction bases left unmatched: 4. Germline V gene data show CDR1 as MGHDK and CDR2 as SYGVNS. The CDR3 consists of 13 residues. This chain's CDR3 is CASSRGLHSPLHF. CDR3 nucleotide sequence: TGTGCCAGCAGCAGGGGGTTGCATTCACCCCTCCACTTT.

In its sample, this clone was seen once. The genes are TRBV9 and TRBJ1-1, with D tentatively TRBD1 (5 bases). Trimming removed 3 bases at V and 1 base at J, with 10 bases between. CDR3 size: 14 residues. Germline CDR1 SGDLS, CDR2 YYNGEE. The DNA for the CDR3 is TGTGCCAGCAGCGGCGGGACGGCGAACACTGAAGCTTTCTTT. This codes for CASSGGTANTEAFF.

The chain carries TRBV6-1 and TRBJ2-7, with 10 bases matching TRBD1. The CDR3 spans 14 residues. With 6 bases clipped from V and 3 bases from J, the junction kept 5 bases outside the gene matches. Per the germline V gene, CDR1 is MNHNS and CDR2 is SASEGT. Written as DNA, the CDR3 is TGTGCCAGCAGCGGGACAGGGGTCCTCTACGAGCAGTACTTC. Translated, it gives CASSGTGVLYEQYF.

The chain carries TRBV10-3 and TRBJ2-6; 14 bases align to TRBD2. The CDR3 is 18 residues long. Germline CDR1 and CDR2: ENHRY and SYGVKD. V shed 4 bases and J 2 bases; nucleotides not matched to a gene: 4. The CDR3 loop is CAISGLAGGRTGANVLTF. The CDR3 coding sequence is TGTGCCATCAGTGGACTAGCGGGAGGGCGGACTGGGGCCAACGTCCTGACTTTC.

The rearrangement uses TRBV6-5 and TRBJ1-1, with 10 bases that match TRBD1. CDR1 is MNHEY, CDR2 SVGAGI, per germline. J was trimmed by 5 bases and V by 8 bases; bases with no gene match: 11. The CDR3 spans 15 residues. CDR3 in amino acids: CASSPGQGVGTEAFF. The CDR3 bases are TGTGCCAGCTCTCCAGGACAGGGGGTAGGAACTGAAGCTTTCTTT.

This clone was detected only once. CDR3 nucleotides: TGCAGCGTTGAGCCAGCGGGAGAGGTCGACGCATACAATGAGCAGTTCTTC. This sequence encodes CSVEPAGEVDAYNEQFF. This rearrangement joins TRBV29-1 to TRBJ2-1; TRBD2 aligns across 8 bases. The V segment lost 3 bases and the J segment 4 bases; nucleotides outside the gene matches: 14. CDR1 SQVTM and CDR2 ANQGSEA come from the germline V gene. The CDR3 totals 17 residues.

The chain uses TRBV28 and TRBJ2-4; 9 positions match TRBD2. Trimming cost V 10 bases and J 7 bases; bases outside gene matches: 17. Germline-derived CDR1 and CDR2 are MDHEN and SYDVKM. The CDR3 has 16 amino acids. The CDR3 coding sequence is TGTGCCACCCAACGCGCCCCTAGCGGGATGCTCAACATTCAGTACTTC. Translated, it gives CATQRAPSGMLNIQYF.

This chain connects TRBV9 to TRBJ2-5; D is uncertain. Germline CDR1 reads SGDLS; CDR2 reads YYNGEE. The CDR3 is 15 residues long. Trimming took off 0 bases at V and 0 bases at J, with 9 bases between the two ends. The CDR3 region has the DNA TGTGCCAGCAGCGTAGCAACATCGTACCAAGAGACCCAGTACTTC. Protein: CASSVATSYQETQYF.

The CDR3 reads CASVPRDRGYQPQHF. CDR3 DNA: TGTGCCAGCGTCCCCCGGGACAGGGGATATCAGCCCCAGCATTTT. The chain uses TRBV28 and TRBJ1-5, with TRBD1 matching over 10 bases. CDR1 is MDHEN and CDR2 is SYDVKM in the germline V gene. CDR3 length equals 15 residues. Trimming cost V 8 bases and J 5 bases; bases outside gene matches: 9.

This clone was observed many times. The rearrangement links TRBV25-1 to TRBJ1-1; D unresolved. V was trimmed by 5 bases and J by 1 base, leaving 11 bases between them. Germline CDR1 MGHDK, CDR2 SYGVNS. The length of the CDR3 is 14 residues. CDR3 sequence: CASSSLEGNTEAFF. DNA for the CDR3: TGTGCCAGCAGTTCCCTAGAGGGGAACACTGAAGCTTTCTTT.

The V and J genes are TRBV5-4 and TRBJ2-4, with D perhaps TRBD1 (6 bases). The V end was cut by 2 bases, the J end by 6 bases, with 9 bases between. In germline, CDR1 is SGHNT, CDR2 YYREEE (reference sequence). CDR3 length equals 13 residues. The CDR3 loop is CASSFTDRNIQYF. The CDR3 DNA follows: TGTGCCAGCAGCTTCACGGACAGAAACATTCAGTACTTC.